This TCR beta chain was documented in a study of T cells in localized non-small cell lung cancer. General study points: Uninvolved adjacent lung had the highest recorded T cell clonality, with tumor below it.

The CDR3 is 15 residues long. Germline V CDR1 and CDR2: SGHNT, YENEEA. Between the trimmed V and J ends, which lost 3 bases and 4 bases, there was a span of 15 bases. Using immunoSEQ multiplex PCR, the repertoire was profiled, and TCRdb retains in-frame clones only, with some absent. Among roughly 2,200 clones listed, around 30% were seen once. In its sample, this clone was seen a few times. Its antigen remains unknown. The chain is built from TRBV11-3 and TRBJ2-5; possible D gene TRBD2, 6 bases. The receptor was derived from a female donor older than 55 with stage I squamous cell lung carcinoma. This specimen consisted of normal lung tissue next to the tumor, obtained before any cancer treatment. The CDR3, as DNA: TGTGCCAGCAGCTTGGCCGGGAGCCCAACAGAGACCCAGTACTTC. This encodes CASSLAGSPTETQYF.